This T cell receptor (beta chain) derives from a study of blood T cell repertoires in COVID-19. This clone was counted between two and nine times. Germline CDR1 reads MDHEN; CDR2 reads SYDVKM. V lost 2 bases, J lost 8 bases, and 5 bases stayed unmatched. This CDR3 region has 15 residues. Sequenced by immunoSEQ multiplex PCR; TCRdb stores in-frame clones only, minus some. The table records 150,000 to 200,000 clones, about 85% of them present only once. Grouping used clinical history reported by participants in a survey and questionnaire. The sequenced material came from PBMCs or T cells enriched from blood (not recorded which). The chain is built from TRBV28 and TRBJ1-6, with 8 bases aligning to TRBD1. The clonotype comes from a woman aged 45-65 years who had recovered from COVID-19. The CDR3 DNA reads TGTGCCAGCAGTTTAGGAGCAGGGGGCGATTCACCCCTCCACTTT. Protein sequence: CASSLGAGGDSPLHF.